Presented here are 17 T cell receptor beta chains from one specimen sequenced in a study of T cells after yellow fever vaccination. MiXCR, run by TCRdb on the 5' RACE reads, gives a single entry per CDR3 protein. The sample carries a few hundred thousand distinct CDR3 sequences, roughly 9% recorded once. This specimen was CD4+ T cells sorted from PBMCs, taken 5 days after the yellow fever booster vaccination. The receptors come from a man in his late teens or twenties who received the YFV17D yellow fever vaccine.

This clonotype appeared many times. This chain links TRBV6-2 or TRBV6-3 with TRBJ2-7; possible D gene TRBD1, 5 bases. The CDR3 extends over 13 amino acids. Germline CDR1 reads MNHEY; CDR2 reads SVGEGT. V lost 10 bases and J lost 5, with 18 bases in between. CDR3 DNA sequence: TGTGCCACCTTTCTGGACACCGGTCACGAGCAGTACTTC. Residues: CATFLDTGHEQYF.

V gene TRBV6-6 combines with J gene TRBJ2-7, with 8 bases lining up with TRBD2. The CDR3 is made up of 12 amino acids. Germline CDR1 MNHNY, CDR2 SVGAGI (reference sequence). V gave up 5 bases and J gave up 6 bases; unmatched junction bases: 3. The CDR3: CASSPRGGEQYF. CDR3 coding DNA: TGTGCCAGCAGTCCTCGGGGGGGCGAGCAGTACTTC.

Ten or more counts support this clonotype. J is TRBJ2-3 and V is TRBV18; TRBD2 might be the D (5 bases). The CDR3 is 15 residues long. V was cut by 3 bases and J by 6 bases, with 16 bases left in between. CDR1 is KGHSH and CDR2 is LQKENI in the germline V gene. CDR3 sequence: CASSPLGDASDTQYF. The CDR3 DNA reads TGTGCCAGCTCACCTCTCGGGGATGCCTCGGATACGCAGTATTTT.

This clonotype was counted between two and nine times. The V gene is TRBV20-1, the J gene TRBJ2-1; D remains ambiguous. Germline CDR1 reads DFQATT; CDR2 reads SNEGSKA (reference sequence). Trimming took off 0 bases at V and 9 bases at J, with 18 bases between the two ends. The CDR3 has 15 residues. The CDR3 DNA sequence: TGCAGTGCTAGAGATTGGAGAACTACCTCCAGTGAGCAGTTCTTC. Translating it yields CSARDWRTTSSEQFF.

The chain uses TRBV11-2 and TRBJ1-2, with a weak D call TRBD1 (5 bases). The CDR3 runs 17 residues. The germline V gene encodes CDR1 SGHAT and CDR2 FQNNGV. Trimming removed 0 bases from V and 0 bases from J, with 14 bases in between. The CDR3 DNA reads as TGTGCCAGCAGCTTAGAGGGGCGGTACGAGACTAACTATGGCTACACCTTC. It codes for CASSLEGRYETNYGYTF.

The chain has TRBV20-1 and TRBJ2-2, with D perhaps TRBD1 or TRBD2 (5 bases each). V gave up 6 bases and J gave up 0 bases, with 11 bases separating them. Germline lookup yields CDR1 DFQATT and CDR2 SNEGSKA (reference sequence). This CDR3 is 14 amino acids long. This chain's CDR3 is CSALRGSNTGELFF. The CDR3 DNA reads TGCAGTGCGTTGAGGGGTTCGAACACCGGGGAGCTGTTTTTT.

Only a few counts were recorded for this clonotype. The CDR3, as DNA: TGCAGTGAGGCCAGGGATGGCAATCAGCCCCAGCATTTT. Its translation: CSEARDGNQPQHF. The rearrangement joins TRBV20-1 to TRBJ1-5, with TRBD1 as a possible D gene (5 bases). CDR1 and CDR2 from the germline V gene are DFQATT and SNEGSKA (reference sequence). Trimming shortened V by 7 bases and J by 2 bases, and 12 bases separated the two germline ends. The CDR3 is 13 residues long.

This clonotype was seen many times. The chain carries TRBV12-3 or TRBV12-4 and TRBJ2-6; tentative D call: TRBD1 (5 bases). Trimming left V 7 bases short and J 4 bases short, with 14 bases between. This CDR3 contains 15 residues. The CDR3 nucleotides are TGTGCCAGCACCGTAGGGGCGCGGGGGGCCAACGTCCTGACTTTC. It codes for CASTVGARGANVLTF.

This clonotype was seen only a few times. This rearrangement joins TRBV2 to TRBJ2-1; TRBD1 matches 7 bases. The CDR3 runs 14 residues. Germline loops: CDR1 SNHLY, CDR2 FYNNEI. Trimming took 5 bases from V and 5 from J; bases not matched to a gene: 6. The CDR3 loop is CASSRQGLNNEQFF. The CDR3 DNA reads TGTGCCAGCAGTAGACAGGGATTAAACAATGAGCAGTTCTTC.

This chain connects TRBV30 to TRBJ2-5; 7 bases line up with TRBD2. Germline CDR1 reads GTSNPN; CDR2 reads SVGIG (reference sequence). The CDR3 is 14 amino acids. Trimming cost V 0 bases and J 0 bases; bases outside gene matches: 1. CDR3 region: CAWSVGGYQETQYF. The CDR3 DNA is TGTGCCTGGAGTGTGGGGGGGTACCAAGAGACCCAGTACTTC. The entire variable domain, with the rest obtained from reference TRBV30 and TRBJ2-5, is as follows: SQTIHQWPATLVQPVGSPLSLECTVEGTSNPNLYWYRQAAGRGLQLLFYSVGIGQISSEVPQNLSASRPQDRQFILSSKKLLLSDSGFYLCAWSVGGYQETQYFGPGTRLLVL.

The table lists this clonotype with a few counts. This rearrangement joins TRBV6-5 to TRBJ1-2; D gene uncertain. Trimming cost V 7 bases and J 0 bases, with 21 bases left between them. Germline lookup yields CDR1 MNHEY and CDR2 SVGAGI. There are 17 residues in the CDR3. This chain's CDR3 is CASTPVPHSLSNYGYTF. The DNA for the CDR3 is TGTGCCAGCACCCCGGTCCCCCATTCTCTTTCTAACTATGGCTACACCTTC.

This clonotype was seen repeatedly, ten times or more. The chain is built from TRBV6-5 and TRBJ1-6; D unclear. CDR1 and CDR2 (germline): MNHEY, SVGAGI. CDR3 length: 17 amino acids. V gave up 0 bases and J gave up 5 bases, with 14 bases separating them. Here the CDR3 reads CASSYSLLTADNSPLHF. The DNA of the CDR3 is TGTGCCAGCAGTTACTCTTTGCTTACGGCGGATAATTCACCCCTCCACTTT.

The rearrangement uses TRBV12-3 or TRBV12-4 and TRBJ1-2, with 8 bases identical to TRBD1. The CDR3 covers 14 residues. V dropped 4 bases and J dropped 4; count of bases not matched to a gene: 5. The CDR3 sequence: CASSYDRGGYGYTF. The DNA of the CDR3 is TGTGCCAGCAGTTACGACAGGGGAGGCTATGGCTACACCTTC.

This clonotype was counted between two and nine times. The V call is TRBV9, the J call TRBJ1-1; D call uncertain. V was pared by 3 bases and J by 6 bases, with 12 bases between. Germline V gives CDR1 SGDLS, CDR2 YYNGEE. The CDR3 is made up of 13 amino acids. The CDR3 nucleotides read TGTGCCAGCAGCGCCGACTTTGGGTCTGAAGCTTTCTTT. Translating it yields CASSADFGSEAFF. The whole variable domain, remainder taken from reference TRBV9 and TRBJ1-1, is DSGVTQTPKHLITATGQRVTLRCSPRSGDLSVYWYQQSLDQGLQFLIQYYNGEERAKGNILERFSAQQFPDLHSELNLSSLELGDSALYFCASSADFGSEAFFGQGTRLTVV.

V usage is TRBV4-1 and J usage is TRBJ2-3, with 9 bases aligning to TRBD2. The CDR3 has 16 amino acids. Germline loops: CDR1 MGHRA, CDR2 YSYEKL. J gave up 7 bases and V 0 bases, and 8 bases lay outside the gene matches. In DNA, the CDR3 is TGCGCCAGCAGCCAAGATCTTGCGGGGGGGCCGCATACGCAGTATTTT. Translating gives CASSQDLAGGPHTQYF.

This clonotype was picked up many times. V gene TRBV6-1 combines with J gene TRBJ2-4; 7 bases fit TRBD1. Germline V CDR1 and CDR2: MNHNS, SASEGT. There are 15 residues in the CDR3. V was clipped by 5 bases and J by 3 bases; unmatched bases: 7. Written as DNA, the CDR3 is TGTGCCAGCAGTCCCGCAACAGGGGTCAAAAACATTCAGTACTTC. This translates into CASSPATGVKNIQYF.

The chain links TRBV6-5 to TRBJ1-2; 7 nucleotides agree with TRBD1. The junction had 10 bases not matched to a gene; V was cut back by 5 bases and J by 7 bases. CDR3 length equals 14 residues. In germline, CDR1 is MNHEY, CDR2 SVGAGI. In DNA, the CDR3 is TGTGCCAGCAGTCAACGGAGGGGGCTTAGTGGCTACACCTTC. Translated, it gives CASSQRRGLSGYTF.